Listed below are T cell receptor beta chains from one sample, sequenced in a study of naive and memory T cell subsets. TCRdb re-analysed the UMI-ligation and nested PCR reads in MiXCR, keeping a single row per CDR3 protein. The data show 120,000 to 150,000 distinct CDR3 sequences, approximately 15% seen once. The material sequenced was naive CD4+ T cells from blood. The receptor source for this set is a human donor in good health. The CDR3 runs from the conserved cysteine through the conserved F or W. D genes are given only for firm matches. Clone size is stated in some rows and not others, as once, few, many or a class when expanded.

v_call	d_call	j_call	clone_size	cdr3_length	cdr3_nt	cdr3_aa
TRBV5-1	NA	TRBJ1-2	NA	13	TGCGCCAGCAGCTTTGGGACCCACTATGGCTACACCTTC	CASSFGTHYGYTF
TRBV7-2	NA	TRBJ1-1	NA	15	TGTGCCAGCAGCCCCTCCCCAGGGGTGAACACTGAAGCTTTCTTT	CASSPSPGVNTEAFF
TRBV20-1	NA	TRBJ1-4	few	14	TGCAGTGCTAATAAACGACAGACGGATGAAAAACTGTTTTTT	CSANKRQTDEKLFF
TRBV27	TRBD1	TRBJ1-2	NA	19	TGTGCCAGCAGCCGTCGACCGGGACAGGGGCCGGGATATGCCTATGGCTACACCTTC	CASSRRPGQGPGYAYGYTF
TRBV9	NA	TRBJ2-1	NA	15	TGTGCCAGCAGCGTAGACCCGAGCTCCTACAATGAGCAGTTCTTC	CASSVDPSSYNEQFF
TRBV20-1	NA	TRBJ2-3	few	12	TGCAGTGCTAGAGGAGGAGGAGATACGCAGTATTTT	CSARGGGDTQYF
TRBV7-9	NA	TRBJ1-1	NA	14	TGTGCCAGCAGCCCCGGGTCGGAGGACACTGAAGCTTTCTTT	CASSPGSEDTEAFF
TRBV12-3/TRBV12-4	TRBD1	TRBJ1-3	NA	16	TGTGCCAGCAGTTTGAGGCAGGGGGTCCTTGGAAACACCATATATTTT	CASSLRQGVLGNTIYF
TRBV10-3	TRBD2	TRBJ2-2	many	17	TGTGCCATCAGTGAGTCTCCGAGCGGGATCGACACCGGGGAGCTGTTTTTT	CAISESPSGIDTGELFF
TRBV5-1	NA	TRBJ2-3	NA	11	TGCGCCAGCAGCTTGGAAAATACGCAGTATTTT	CASSLENTQYF
TRBV7-2	NA	TRBJ1-5	few	15	TGTGCCAGCAGCTTAGAGTCTGGGGGCAATCAGCCCCAGCATTTT	CASSLESGGNQPQHF
TRBV5-4	NA	TRBJ2-7	few	14	TGTGCCAGCAGCTTGGAGTCCGCGGGCTACGAGCAGTACTTC	CASSLESAGYEQYF
TRBV6-5	TRBD1	TRBJ2-7	few	14	TGTGCCAGCAGTCGACAGGGAAGTGGCGACGAGCAGTACTTC	CASSRQGSGDEQYF
TRBV5-1	TRBD2	TRBJ2-7	few	16	TGCGCCAGCAGCTATGGCGGACTAGCGGGGAACTACGAGCAGTACTTC	CASSYGGLAGNYEQYF
TRBV10-3	NA	TRBJ1-5	few	13	TGTGCCATCAGCCGGGGAACTAATCAGCCCCAGCATTTT	CAISRGTNQPQHF
TRBV28	NA	TRBJ2-5	NA	19	TGTGCCAGCAGTTTAAGCGGGATACTTACAGGGGGTGAAGAAGAGACCCAGTACTTC	CASSLSGILTGGEEETQYF
TRBV4-2	NA	TRBJ2-1	NA	16	TGTGCCAGCAGCCAGCACGGGTATAGTCCCGACAATGAGCAGTTCTTC	CASSQHGYSPDNEQFF
TRBV5-1	TRBD1	TRBJ2-7	few	14	TGCGCCAGCAGTACCGGGACAGGGGGCGCCGAGCAGTACTTC	CASSTGTGGAEQYF
TRBV11-2	NA	TRBJ2-5	few	15	TGTGCCAGCAGCTTAGATGGGGGATCAGGAGAGACCCAGTACTTC	CASSLDGGSGETQYF
TRBV3-1	NA	TRBJ2-2	few	19	TGTGCCAGCAGCCAAGATCCAGTGTTACAGCGGGTCAACACCGGGGAGCTGTTTTTT	CASSQDPVLQRVNTGELFF
TRBV29-1	NA	TRBJ2-7	many	14	TGCAGCGTTGTCCCCCCAGAGCGGGCCTACGAGCAGTACTTC	CSVVPPERAYEQYF
TRBV6-2/TRBV6-3	TRBD1	TRBJ1-2	NA	15	TGTGCCAGCACCACCTTAGGGGGCACGGCTAGTCGCTACACCTTC	CASTTLGGTASRYTF
TRBV12-3/TRBV12-4	TRBD1	TRBJ1-2	NA	14	TGTGCCAGCAAACCCGGGACAGGGACTGGAGGCTACACCTTC	CASKPGTGTGGYTF
TRBV10-3	TRBD2	TRBJ2-1	few	15	TGTGCCATCACCCAGGGACTAGCGGGAGTTGGTGAGCAGTTCTTC	CAITQGLAGVGEQFF
TRBV3-1	NA	TRBJ1-1	few	15	TGTGCCAGCAGCCAAGAGATCGGATGGAACACTGAAGCTTTCTTT	CASSQEIGWNTEAFF
TRBV28	NA	TRBJ2-3	NA	14	TGTGCCAGTCGTGGGATAGACGGCCCAGATACGCAGTATTTT	CASRGIDGPDTQYF
TRBV5-1	TRBD2	TRBJ2-1	NA	15	TGCGCCAGCAGCACCGGGACTAGCGGGAGCAATGAGCAGTTCTTC	CASSTGTSGSNEQFF
TRBV7-2	TRBD2	TRBJ2-1	NA	15	TGTGCCAGCAGCTTATGGACTAGCGGGAGCGATGAGCAGTTCTTC	CASSLWTSGSDEQFF
TRBV20-1	TRBD1	TRBJ1-1	NA	16	TGCAGTGCTAGGACAGGGTGGCCATACGTGAACACTGAAGCTTTCTTT	CSARTGWPYVNTEAFF
TRBV7-2	NA	TRBJ2-3	few	15	TGTGCCAGCAGCTTATACAGCGGCTTAACAGATACGCAGTATTTT	CASSLYSGLTDTQYF
TRBV4-2	NA	TRBJ2-7	NA	16	TGTGCCAGCAGCCAAGCCCGCGGGATAAGGGGCGACGAGCAGTACTTC	CASSQARGIRGDEQYF
TRBV28	NA	TRBJ2-7	few	11	TGTGCCAGCACCTATAGGGTCGAGCAGTACTTC	CASTYRVEQYF
TRBV12-3/TRBV12-4	NA	TRBJ1-2	few	12	TGTGCCAGCAGTTCATCAGGGTTAGGCTACACCTTC	CASSSSGLGYTF
TRBV12-3/TRBV12-4	NA	TRBJ1-4	NA	13	TGTGCCAGCTCAGGCGAGGCTAATGAAAAACTGTTTTTT	CASSGEANEKLFF
TRBV28	NA	TRBJ1-4	few	13	TGTGCCAGCAGTTTAGAGGCCCGAGAAAAACTGTTTTTT	CASSLEAREKLFF
TRBV4-2	NA	TRBJ2-1	NA	13	TGTGCCAGCAGGGACAGCTCCTACAATGAGCAGTTCTTC	CASRDSSYNEQFF
TRBV4-1	NA	TRBJ2-1	few	15	TGCGCCAGCAGCCAAGTGTTCGGACAAAGCTATGAGCAGTTCTTC	CASSQVFGQSYEQFF
TRBV7-9	TRBD1	TRBJ2-3	few	16	TGTGCCAGCAGCACCAGACAGGGGTTGGTCACAGATGCGCAGTATTTT	CASSTRQGLVTDAQYF
TRBV4-2	NA	TRBJ1-1	NA	14	TGTGCCAGCAGCCAAGGGGGCAGAAACACTGAAGCTTTCTTT	CASSQGGRNTEAFF
TRBV10-3	TRBD1	TRBJ1-4	NA	16	TGTGCCATCAGTGAGCAGGGGGCGCCGGCTAATGAAAAACTGTTTTTT	CAISEQGAPANEKLFF
TRBV10-3	NA	TRBJ1-1	NA	13	TGTGCCATCAGTTTACAGGAGAACACTGAAGCTTTCTTT	CAISLQENTEAFF
TRBV15	NA	TRBJ2-3	NA	17	TGTGCCACCAGCAGAGATAGATTTGGCAGTAGCACAGATACGCAGTATTTT	CATSRDRFGSSTDTQYF
TRBV12-3/TRBV12-4	NA	TRBJ2-3	many	16	TGTGCCAGCAGTTTACTGGGGCTGACTAGCACAGATACGCAGTATTTT	CASSLLGLTSTDTQYF
TRBV12-3/TRBV12-4	NA	TRBJ1-5	few	15	TGTGCCAGCAGCCTAAGACGGGCGGGCAATCAGCCCCAGCATTTT	CASSLRRAGNQPQHF
TRBV6-5	NA	TRBJ2-1	few	14	TGTGCCAGCAGTTACGGCAGGGAATACAATGAGCAGTTCTTC	CASSYGREYNEQFF
TRBV28	TRBD1	TRBJ2-5	NA	13	TGTGCCAGCAGGGGGGACAGGGTTGAGACCCAGTACTTC	CASRGDRVETQYF
TRBV10-3	NA	TRBJ1-1	NA	14	TGTGCCATCAGTGAGTCGGGGGTGAACACTGAAGCTTTCTTT	CAISESGVNTEAFF
TRBV3-1	NA	TRBJ1-1	few	18	TGTGCCAGCAGCCAAGTTCGACCCTACCCCGGGGGGGGCACTGAAGCTTTCTTT	CASSQVRPYPGGGTEAFF
TRBV7-2	TRBD1	TRBJ2-1	few	15	TGTGCCAGCAGCCGATCGACAGGGGGCTGGAATGAGCAGTTCTTC	CASSRSTGGWNEQFF
TRBV4-2	NA	TRBJ2-5	few	14	TGTGCCAGCAGCCAAGATATGGGCCAAGAGACCCAGTACTTC	CASSQDMGQETQYF
TRBV28	NA	TRBJ2-2	many	15	TGTGCCAGCACCACGACGGCTACGAACACCGGGGAGCTGTTTTTT	CASTTTATNTGELFF
TRBV12-3/TRBV12-4	NA	TRBJ2-1	few	11	TGTGCCAGCAGTTTACGCGTTGAGCAGTTCTTC	CASSLRVEQFF
TRBV5-1	NA	TRBJ2-6	few	13	TGCGCCAGCAGATTCTCTGGGGCCAACGTCCTGACTTTC	CASRFSGANVLTF
TRBV9	TRBD2	TRBJ2-2	few	16	TGTGCCAGCAGCTCCCGGACTAGCCCGAACACCGGGGAGCTGTTTTTT	CASSSRTSPNTGELFF
TRBV14	NA	TRBJ2-3	NA	14	TGTGCCAGCAGCCAAGTCGGCACCACAGATACGCAGTATTTT	CASSQVGTTDTQYF
TRBV19	TRBD1	TRBJ2-7	NA	14	TGTGCCAGTAGTAGGGACAGACAGGCCTACGAGCAGTACTTC	CASSRDRQAYEQYF
TRBV2	TRBD2	TRBJ2-2	few	17	TGTGCCAGCAGACAGCCAGGACTAGCGGGAGTCGCCGGGGAGCTGTTTTTT	CASRQPGLAGVAGELFF
TRBV19	TRBD2	TRBJ2-1	NA	18	TGTGCCAGTAGTATATCATCGCTAGCGGACTTCGCCTACAATGAGCAGTTCTTC	CASSISSLADFAYNEQFF
TRBV18	TRBD1	TRBJ1-5	many	14	TGTGCCAGCTCATTGACAGGGAGCAATCAGCCCCAGCATTTT	CASSLTGSNQPQHF
TRBV7-2	TRBD1	TRBJ2-7	few	13	TGTGCCAGCAGCTTGGACCGGGACAGCGAGCAGTACTTC	CASSLDRDSEQYF